This TCR beta chain was found in a study of prognosis after radiotherapy for stage I lung cancer. Across the study: Twelve patients' tumors were adenocarcinoma, and 6 to 8 patients' tumors were squamous cell carcinoma.

Regarding the study as a whole: The study left the tumor specificity of the expanded TCR clones undetermined.

At least ten counts were recorded for this clonotype. Its target is unknown. This CDR3 has 14 amino acids. V was shortened by 3 bases and J by 3 bases, with 11 bases between the two germline ends. Germline V gene lookup returns CDR1 DFQATT and CDR2 SNEGSKA (reference sequence). Amplification of the TCR beta CDR3 (from genomic DNA) was done by two-round multiplex PCR. Individual primers that were specific to each TRBV and TRBJ gene served in first-round PCR. TCRdb independently ran MiXCR on the multiplex PCR reads; one entry per CDR3 protein. Among around 51,000 distinct CDR3 sequences listed, 30% to 35% were seen once.

This receptor was obtained from a donor over 45 with non-small cell lung cancer. The sequenced sample was PBMCs, obtained before or after stereotactic body radiation therapy (not recorded which). The genes are TRBV20-1 and TRBJ1-4, with D tentatively TRBD1 (5 bases). As DNA, the CDR3 is TGCAGTGCTAGGGAGGGACGGTCTAATGAAAAACTGTTTTTT. Translating it yields CSAREGRSNEKLFF.